This is a list of T cell receptor beta chains from one sample in a study of response to subunit inactivated influenza vaccine. Via MiXCR, TCRdb re-called the RT-PCR reads, giving one row per CDR3 protein. The sample carries 750,000 to 850,000 distinct CDR3 sequences, 18% recorded once. The sample here was PBMCs from blood, taken 4 to 6 days after vaccination. These TCRs come from a man aged 45-65 years who received an inactivated influenza vaccine. CDR3s include the opening cysteine and the closing phenylalanine or tryptophan. The D gene is left open where the match is weak. Expanded clones get a size class; other rows say once, few or many, or leave the size out.

d_gene: -; v_gene: TRBV6-1; abundance: -; j_gene: TRBJ2-1; CDR3nt: TGTGCCAGCAGAAGGGGGGGGTCCTACAATGAGCAGTTCTTC; CDR3aa: CASRRGGSYNEQFF
d_gene: -; v_gene: TRBV5-5; abundance: few; j_gene: TRBJ1-3; CDR3nt: TGTGCCAGCAGCTTTTTACCGGACTCTGGAAACACCATATATTTT; CDR3aa: CASSFLPDSGNTIYF
d_gene: -; v_gene: TRBV12-3/TRBV12-4; abundance: -; j_gene: TRBJ1-2; CDR3nt: TGTGCCAGCAGTTTGAGCCGGCGCTATGGCTACACCTTC; CDR3aa: CASSLSRRYGYTF
d_gene: TRBD1; v_gene: TRBV11-2; abundance: few; j_gene: TRBJ2-5; CDR3nt: TGTGCCAGCAGCCCCCAGGTCGGGGACAGGGGGCTTCAAGAGACCCAGTACTTC; CDR3aa: CASSPQVGDRGLQETQYF
d_gene: TRBD2; v_gene: TRBV29-1; abundance: -; j_gene: TRBJ2-1; CDR3nt: TGCAGCGTGCACCTAGCGGGACCCCGAGCGGACGAGCAGTTCTTC; CDR3aa: CSVHLAGPRADEQFF
d_gene: -; v_gene: TRBV7-9; abundance: few; j_gene: TRBJ2-5; CDR3nt: TGTGCCAGCACCGGGACTGGGTGGGAGACCCAGTACTTC; CDR3aa: CASTGTGWETQYF
d_gene: -; v_gene: TRBV7-9; abundance: -; j_gene: TRBJ2-7; CDR3nt: TGTGCCAGCAGCTCCGGATACTCGGGGCAGTACTTC; CDR3aa: CASSSGYSGQYF
d_gene: TRBD2; v_gene: TRBV6-2/TRBV6-3; abundance: few; j_gene: TRBJ2-1; CDR3nt: TGTGCCAGCAGGAATCCGGGACTAGGGGTATACTACAATGAGCAGTTCTTC; CDR3aa: CASRNPGLGVYYNEQFF
d_gene: -; v_gene: TRBV7-2; abundance: -; j_gene: TRBJ2-5; CDR3nt: TGTGCCAGCAGCTTAACCGGAAAACAAGAGACCCAGTACTTC; CDR3aa: CASSLTGKQETQYF
d_gene: -; v_gene: TRBV18; abundance: many; j_gene: TRBJ2-2; CDR3nt: TGTGCCAGCTCATTATCCTCAGGGGCGAACACCGGGGAGCTGTTTTTT; CDR3aa: CASSLSSGANTGELFF
d_gene: -; v_gene: TRBV20-1; abundance: -; j_gene: TRBJ1-5; CDR3nt: TGCAGTGCTAGGTTCTATAGCAATCAGCCCCAGCATTTT; CDR3aa: CSARFYSNQPQHF
d_gene: -; v_gene: TRBV9; abundance: -; j_gene: TRBJ2-3; CDR3nt: TGTGCCAGCAGCGTTGGTCAACTAGGTAGCACAGATACGCAGTATTTT; CDR3aa: CASSVGQLGSTDTQYF
d_gene: TRBD2; v_gene: TRBV28; abundance: once; j_gene: TRBJ2-3; CDR3nt: TGTGCCATCACCTCTAGCGGACTAGGAGCAGATACGCAGTATTTT; CDR3aa: CAITSSGLGADTQYF
d_gene: -; v_gene: TRBV5-1; abundance: few; j_gene: TRBJ1-1; CDR3nt: TGCGCCAGCAGCAAACAGGGTAGGGACACTGAAGCTTTCTTT; CDR3aa: CASSKQGRDTEAFF
d_gene: -; v_gene: TRBV5-6; abundance: -; j_gene: TRBJ2-2; CDR3nt: TGTGCCAGCAGCTTTCCGGGGGCCGGTGGGGAGCTGTTTTTT; CDR3aa: CASSFPGAGGELFF
d_gene: -; v_gene: TRBV11-2; abundance: -; j_gene: TRBJ2-7; CDR3nt: TGTGCCAGCAGCTCAGGACAGACAATCTCCTACGAGCAGTACTTC; CDR3aa: CASSSGQTISYEQYF
d_gene: -; v_gene: TRBV10-3; abundance: many; j_gene: TRBJ2-5; CDR3nt: TGTGCCATCAGTGAGTCGACGGGACGAACTGTACAGACCCAGTACTTC; CDR3aa: CAISESTGRTVQTQYF
d_gene: -; v_gene: TRBV9; abundance: -; j_gene: TRBJ2-1; CDR3nt: TGTGCCAGCAGCGCCTCCCCTTCTATCCCTGAGCAGTTCTTC; CDR3aa: CASSASPSIPEQFF
d_gene: -; v_gene: TRBV7-9; abundance: once; j_gene: TRBJ2-4; CDR3nt: TGTGCCAGCAGCCGAGATCGGGGAACCAAAAACATTCAGTACTTC; CDR3aa: CASSRDRGTKNIQYF
d_gene: -; v_gene: TRBV6-5; abundance: few; j_gene: TRBJ2-1; CDR3nt: TGTGCCAGCAGTTACTCCCGAGCTTTCGAGCAGTTCTTC; CDR3aa: CASSYSRAFEQFF
d_gene: TRBD1; v_gene: TRBV10-3; abundance: many; j_gene: TRBJ1-2; CDR3nt: TGTGCCACCCTTCCCGGGACAGGCTATGGCTACACCTTC; CDR3aa: CATLPGTGYGYTF
d_gene: -; v_gene: TRBV7-9; abundance: -; j_gene: TRBJ2-2; CDR3nt: TGTGCCAGCAGCTTATACGCAGGGCAGGACGGGGAGCTGTTTTTT; CDR3aa: CASSLYAGQDGELFF
d_gene: -; v_gene: TRBV25-1; abundance: few; j_gene: TRBJ1-4; CDR3nt: TGTGCCAGCAGTGACCTGACAAGCCCTATCAATGAAAAACTGTTTTTT; CDR3aa: CASSDLTSPINEKLFF
d_gene: -; v_gene: TRBV6-1; abundance: few; j_gene: TRBJ2-1; CDR3nt: TGTGCCAGCAGTATTTACCCACCTTACAATGAGCAGTTCTTC; CDR3aa: CASSIYPPYNEQFF
d_gene: -; v_gene: TRBV9; abundance: -; j_gene: TRBJ2-1; CDR3nt: TGTGCCAGCGGACCCATACTTGATGCGGGGGAGCAGTTCTTC; CDR3aa: CASGPILDAGEQFF
d_gene: -; v_gene: TRBV29-1; abundance: few; j_gene: TRBJ2-1; CDR3nt: TGCAGCGTTAAAAGACAGGACCTACATGGGAATGAGCAGTTCTTC; CDR3aa: CSVKRQDLHGNEQFF
d_gene: TRBD1; v_gene: TRBV6-6; abundance: -; j_gene: TRBJ2-2; CDR3nt: TGTGCCAGCAGTTACTCTGTAGGGGGCGGGTTGTTTTTT; CDR3aa: CASSYSVGGGLFF
d_gene: -; v_gene: TRBV10-2; abundance: -; j_gene: TRBJ1-5; CDR3nt: TGCGCCAGCGGCGACCGTTCGGAGAGGCCCCAGCATTTT; CDR3aa: CASGDRSERPQHF
d_gene: TRBD1; v_gene: TRBV12-3/TRBV12-4; abundance: many; j_gene: TRBJ1-2; CDR3nt: TGTGCCAGCAGTCTAACGGACAGGGGGGGCGGCTACACCTTC; CDR3aa: CASSLTDRGGGYTF
d_gene: TRBD1; v_gene: TRBV30; abundance: -; j_gene: TRBJ1-5; CDR3nt: TGTGCCTGGAATCAGGGGGGCAATCAGCCCCAGCATTTT; CDR3aa: CAWNQGGNQPQHF
d_gene: -; v_gene: TRBV5-1; abundance: few; j_gene: TRBJ2-5; CDR3nt: TGCGCCAGCAGCTTTAGTGGGGGCCCCCGAGAGACCCAGTACTTC; CDR3aa: CASSFSGGPRETQYF
d_gene: -; v_gene: TRBV5-1; abundance: -; j_gene: TRBJ2-6; CDR3nt: TGCGCCAGCAGCTTGTCGGTAGTCTCTGGGGCCAACGTCCTGACTTTC; CDR3aa: CASSLSVVSGANVLTF
d_gene: -; v_gene: TRBV5-1; abundance: -; j_gene: TRBJ2-7; CDR3nt: TGCGCCAGCAGCTTGGGGGTAAGTCGGGAGCAGTACTTC; CDR3aa: CASSLGVSREQYF
d_gene: TRBD1; v_gene: TRBV20-1; abundance: few; j_gene: TRBJ1-1; CDR3nt: TGCAGTGCTGGACAGGCCAACACTGAAGCTTTCTTT; CDR3aa: CSAGQANTEAFF
d_gene: -; v_gene: TRBV4-2; abundance: -; j_gene: TRBJ1-4; CDR3nt: TGTGCCAGCAGCCAGGAACGACATGTCGCAACTAATGAAAAACTGTTTTTT; CDR3aa: CASSQERHVATNEKLFF
d_gene: TRBD1; v_gene: TRBV6-2/TRBV6-3; abundance: -; j_gene: TRBJ1-5; CDR3nt: TGTGCCAGCAGTTACTGGCCAGGGGGAACCTTCGCTAGCAATCAGCCCCAGCATTTT; CDR3aa: CASSYWPGGTFASNQPQHF
d_gene: TRBD1; v_gene: TRBV18; abundance: -; j_gene: TRBJ2-2; CDR3nt: TGTGCCAGCTCACGCACAGGGGTAGCGAACACCGGGGAGCTGTTTTTT; CDR3aa: CASSRTGVANTGELFF
d_gene: -; v_gene: TRBV7-3; abundance: -; j_gene: TRBJ2-1; CDR3nt: TGTGCCAGCAGCCCAAGTAGGGACGGAGCCGAGTTCTTC; CDR3aa: CASSPSRDGAEFF
d_gene: -; v_gene: TRBV9; abundance: many; j_gene: TRBJ2-5; CDR3nt: TGTGCCAGCAGCGTAGCTCGAGAGGGGGCGGGAGGACTCCAAGAGACCCAGTACTTC; CDR3aa: CASSVAREGAGGLQETQYF
d_gene: -; v_gene: TRBV7-2; abundance: many; j_gene: TRBJ2-1; CDR3nt: TGCGCCAGCAGCTTGCGGCAGGGGTCCTACAATGAGCAGTTCTTC; CDR3aa: CASSLRQGSYNEQFF
d_gene: TRBD1; v_gene: TRBV5-1; abundance: many; j_gene: TRBJ2-2; CDR3nt: TGCGCCAGCAGCACCCGACAGGGCCACACCGGGGAGCTGTTTTTT; CDR3aa: CASSTRQGHTGELFF
d_gene: TRBD1; v_gene: TRBV9; abundance: -; j_gene: TRBJ1-1; CDR3nt: TGTGCCAGCAGCTCGAGGGACAGGGGGAACACTGAAGCTTTCTTT; CDR3aa: CASSSRDRGNTEAFF
d_gene: -; v_gene: TRBV20-1; abundance: -; j_gene: TRBJ2-3; CDR3nt: TGCAGTGCTAGGGTACCTGACAGGAACACAGATACGCAGTATTTT; CDR3aa: CSARVPDRNTDTQYF
d_gene: -; v_gene: TRBV3-1; abundance: -; j_gene: TRBJ1-4; CDR3nt: TGTGCCAGCAGCCACTCCGGAACCCGACGGGGGGAAAAACTGTTTTTT; CDR3aa: CASSHSGTRRGEKLFF
d_gene: TRBD2; v_gene: TRBV20-1; abundance: few; j_gene: TRBJ2-5; CDR3nt: TGCAGTGCTACGCCGGGACTAGCGGTTATTCGTCGGGAGACCCAGTACTTC; CDR3aa: CSATPGLAVIRRETQYF
d_gene: -; v_gene: TRBV29-1; abundance: few; j_gene: TRBJ2-1; CDR3nt: TGCAGCGTTGACGGGGGCAGCCCCTACAATGAGCAGTTCTTC; CDR3aa: CSVDGGSPYNEQFF
d_gene: -; v_gene: TRBV20-1; abundance: few; j_gene: TRBJ1-5; CDR3nt: TGCAGTGCTAGGAGTAGAGGGGGGCGGACAAATCAGCCCCAGCATTTT; CDR3aa: CSARSRGGRTNQPQHF
d_gene: -; v_gene: TRBV4-1; abundance: many; j_gene: TRBJ2-7; CDR3nt: TGCGCCAGCAGCCACAGGACACCGGTGGACTACGAGCAGTACTTC; CDR3aa: CASSHRTPVDYEQYF
d_gene: -; v_gene: TRBV7-9; abundance: few; j_gene: TRBJ1-1; CDR3nt: TGTGCCAGCAGCTCCCAGGGTGGGCACACTGAAGCTTTCTTT; CDR3aa: CASSSQGGHTEAFF
d_gene: -; v_gene: TRBV25-1; abundance: -; j_gene: TRBJ1-6; CDR3nt: TGTGCCAGCAGTCAAACTTCGACAGGATCCCGAAATTCACCCCTCCACTTT; CDR3aa: CASSQTSTGSRNSPLHF
d_gene: -; v_gene: TRBV12-3/TRBV12-4; abundance: -; j_gene: TRBJ1-1; CDR3nt: TGTGCCAGCAGCGCCGGCGGGACGGGTGAAGCTTTCTTT; CDR3aa: CASSAGGTGEAFF
d_gene: -; v_gene: TRBV10-2; abundance: few; j_gene: TRBJ2-7; CDR3nt: TGCGCCAGCAGTGAATCGAGTATGGGCCTAGCGATTAGCTACGAGCAGTACTTC; CDR3aa: CASSESSMGLAISYEQYF
d_gene: -; v_gene: TRBV20-1; abundance: many; j_gene: TRBJ1-1; CDR3nt: TGCAGTGCTAGTCAGACAGCCTCACCGGCTGAAGCTTTCTTT; CDR3aa: CSASQTASPAEAFF
d_gene: TRBD2; v_gene: TRBV4-3; abundance: -; j_gene: TRBJ2-5; CDR3nt: TGCGCCAGCAGCGACGGCCTAGCGGGGGCCTCCCGGGAGACCCAGTACTTC; CDR3aa: CASSDGLAGASRETQYF
d_gene: TRBD2; v_gene: TRBV7-2; abundance: few; j_gene: TRBJ2-3; CDR3nt: TGTGCCAGCAGCTCAGCGAGGGCCAGCGGGGCGCAGTATTTT; CDR3aa: CASSSARASGAQYF
d_gene: -; v_gene: TRBV15; abundance: few; j_gene: TRBJ2-1; CDR3nt: TGTGCCACCAGCAGAGTTGGGGGGCAGGATGAGCAGTTCTTC; CDR3aa: CATSRVGGQDEQFF